What follows describes a single T cell receptor (beta chain). What antigen it recognizes has not been identified. No per-base quality is available; no much larger clone lies one base away. Different DNA sequences within this sample yield the same CDR3. The donors were healthy, HIV-negative adults with no recently reported acute infections or vaccinations. Every donor was a Caucasian adult residing in Nashville, Tennessee, USA. CD4+ T cells were enriched by magnetic negative selection, after which naive cells were positively selected on CD45RA and the negative fraction was taken as the memory subset. After blood collection by leukapheresis, PBMCs were isolated using Ficoll-Histopaque density gradient centrifugation and then cryopreserved in the vapor phase of liquid nitrogen. Analytical flow cytometry was used to check the purity and quantity of each magnetically sorted T cell population. Genomic DNA was isolated from every sorted fraction and measured by UV absorbance on a Nanodrop 2000c.

This sample is drawn from a study of shared clonotypes between healthy human individuals (dated by TCRdb to the early 2020s). For the study in its entirety: The cohort included three men and a couple of women between 18 and 49 years of age. Per donor, leukapheresis produced somewhere between about 0.94 and 9 billion PBMCs. The study deeply sequenced blood TCR repertoires of roughly five healthy adults to estimate repertoire size and the extent of clonotype sharing between individuals. For each donor, three plates each were used for CD4 naive and CD4 memory, two plates were used for CD8 naive, and one plate was used for CD8 memory. Different laboratories and diverse techniques were used to prepare libraries and sequence TCR repertoires, to increase sequencing depth and limit assay-specific biases.

A distance of 9 bases separates the germline ends of V and J, which lose 4 bases and 4 bases respectively. The germline V gene specifies SGDLS as CDR1 and YYNGEE as CDR2. From the cysteine up to the phenylalanine, the CDR3 has a length of 12 residues. Only the CDR3 part of the read is kept: 36 bases, read in frame from the first base. Findings and caveats that apply to the study as a whole: The small number of donors limited the genetic and exposure-history diversity represented. Only blood was sampled, and tissue TCR repertoires likely differ from those in blood. Incomplete sequencing was indicated by rarefaction of sorted-subset datasets, despite the large sequencing depth. Clonotypes shared by all four sorted-subset donors showed higher generation probabilities than non-shared clonotypes. Across a few donors, approximately 5% of naive CD4, approximately 3.5% of naive CD8, 2.3% of memory CD4, and under 0.45% of memory CD8 clonotypes were shared. Pairwise subsampling indicated that sequencing depth was expected to affect the degree of clonotype sharing among donors. Larger estimated clonotype richness was generally found for naive subsets than for memory subsets.

TCR CDR3 regions were amplified from genomic DNA by multiplex PCR using the deep immunoSEQ assay. Extracted genomic DNA from each cell subset was distributed evenly across all wells of several immunoSEQ 96-well plates, and each plate was treated as a replicate. For sorted subsets, each replicate PCR was loaded with around 220 ng genomic DNA, equivalent to some 27,000 T cell genomes. The purified libraries were quantified using a Qubit 3.0 fluorometer, sized with a Bioanalyzer 2100, and then quantified again using the KAPA Library Quantification kit. Each immunoSEQ 96-well plate was sequenced on its own single-read 150-cycle Illumina NextSeq 550 flow cell. The authors' pipeline ran thus. Because the immunoSEQ output included only junctional sequences and no quality scores, the filtering could not be the same as the filtering used for full-length reads. Sequences were annotated with PyIR, a Python wrapper for IgBLAST v1.9, using IMGT germline references to assign V/J genes and CDR3. Any read was removed if the V/J assignment was weak (E-value above 1e-6), the CDR3 was missing, or the read contained stop codons, out-of-frame junctions, or ambiguous translated residues. V3J clonotypes were defined as sequences sharing an identical inferred V gene, J gene, and CDR3 amino acid sequence. Percentage overlap between repertoires was calculated by dividing the number of shared unique clonotypes by the size of the smaller repertoire. RTK rarefaction, the Chao1 estimator, and Recon v2.1 estimates of unobserved clonotypes were used to assess repertoire richness. Generation probabilities were computed with OLGA for all TCRbeta clonotypes obtained by the gDNA method from a handful of donors. TCRdb re-hosts the immuneACCESS table, in-frame sequences only. Its copies lack some clones; in the studies checked, an unresolved V gene accounts for under half of them, and the cause for the rest is not known. For V, J and clone size, that table is used; D and trimming come from the DNA. The sample table contains some 2,000,000 clones; only one count was recorded for 95% of them. The ten most abundant clones make up 0.13% of the sample.

The clonotype originates from a man younger than 30 in good health. The specimen was naive CD4+ T cells sorted from blood. The cell subset or site label on this specimen signifies: CD45RA+ positively selected. The rearranged chain carries TRBV9 and TRBJ2-7; no D gene call is confident. At the DNA level, the sequence is TGTGCCAGCAGCTCCTCCGGGTACGAGCAGTACTTC. Its coded protein is CASSSSGYEQYF.